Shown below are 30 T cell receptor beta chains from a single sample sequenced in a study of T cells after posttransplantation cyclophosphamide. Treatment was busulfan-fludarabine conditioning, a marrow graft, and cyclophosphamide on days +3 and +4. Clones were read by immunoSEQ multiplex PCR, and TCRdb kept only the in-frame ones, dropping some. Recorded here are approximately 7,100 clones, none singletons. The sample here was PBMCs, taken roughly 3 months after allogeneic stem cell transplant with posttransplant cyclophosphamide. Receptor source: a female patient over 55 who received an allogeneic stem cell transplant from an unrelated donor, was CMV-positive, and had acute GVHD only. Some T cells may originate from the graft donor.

The CDR3, as DNA: TGCGCCAGCAGCTTGGAGGCAGGAGGAGGCTACACCTTC. As protein: CASSLEAGGGYTF. V is TRBV5-1 and J is TRBJ1-2; no definite D call. This CDR3 comprises 13 residues. Germline V CDR1 and CDR2: SGHRS, YFSETQ. Trimming removed 0 bases from V and 8 bases from J, with 11 bases in between.

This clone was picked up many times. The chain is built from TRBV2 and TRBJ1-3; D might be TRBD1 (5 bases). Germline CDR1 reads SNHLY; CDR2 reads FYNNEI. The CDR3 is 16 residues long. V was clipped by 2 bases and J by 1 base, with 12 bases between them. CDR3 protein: CASSERAGGSGNTIYF. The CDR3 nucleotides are TGTGCCAGCAGTGAAAGGGCCGGGGGGTCTGGAAACACCATATATTTT.

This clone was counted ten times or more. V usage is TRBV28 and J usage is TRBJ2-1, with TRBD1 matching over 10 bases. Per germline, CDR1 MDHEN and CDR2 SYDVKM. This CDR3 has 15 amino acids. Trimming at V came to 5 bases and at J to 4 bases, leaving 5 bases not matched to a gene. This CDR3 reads CASSHRDRGYNEQFF. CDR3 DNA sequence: TGTGCCAGCAGTCACCGGGACAGGGGTTACAATGAGCAGTTCTTC. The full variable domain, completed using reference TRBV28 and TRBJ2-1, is DVKVTQSSRYLVKRTGEKVFLECVQDMDHENMFWYRQDPGLGLRLIYFSYDVKMKEKGDIPEGYSVSREKKERFSLILESASTNQTSMYLCASSHRDRGYNEQFFGPGTRLTVL.

This chain's CDR3 is CASSVTLGTGGHSGANVLTF. In DNA form, the CDR3 reads TGTGCCAGCAGCGTAACTTTAGGGACAGGGGGACACTCTGGGGCCAACGTCCTGACTTTC. The chain employs TRBV9 and TRBJ2-6; 11 bases agree with TRBD1. In germline, CDR1 is SGDLS, CDR2 YYNGEE. The J segment lost 0 bases and the V segment lost 1 base, leaving 9 bases of the junction unmatched. The CDR3 covers 20 residues.

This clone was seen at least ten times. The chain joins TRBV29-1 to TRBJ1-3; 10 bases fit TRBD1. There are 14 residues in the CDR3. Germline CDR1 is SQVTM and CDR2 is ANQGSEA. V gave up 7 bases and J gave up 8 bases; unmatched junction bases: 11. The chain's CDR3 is CSAVSDRGADTIYF. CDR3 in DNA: TGCAGCGCCGTATCGGACAGGGGGGCCGACACCATATATTTT.

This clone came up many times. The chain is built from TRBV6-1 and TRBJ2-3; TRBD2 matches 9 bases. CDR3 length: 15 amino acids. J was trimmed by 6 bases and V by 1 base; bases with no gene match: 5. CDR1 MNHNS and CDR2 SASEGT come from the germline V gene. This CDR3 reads CASSEGDSGGDTQYF. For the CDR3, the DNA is TGTGCCAGCAGTGAAGGCGATAGCGGGGGCGATACGCAGTATTTT.

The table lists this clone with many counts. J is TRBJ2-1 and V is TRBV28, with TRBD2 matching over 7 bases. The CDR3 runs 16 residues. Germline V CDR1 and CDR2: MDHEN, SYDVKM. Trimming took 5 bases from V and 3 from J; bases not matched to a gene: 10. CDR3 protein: CASSPTWRGSYNEQFF. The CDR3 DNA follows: TGTGCCAGCAGTCCGACCTGGCGGGGGAGCTACAATGAGCAGTTCTTC.

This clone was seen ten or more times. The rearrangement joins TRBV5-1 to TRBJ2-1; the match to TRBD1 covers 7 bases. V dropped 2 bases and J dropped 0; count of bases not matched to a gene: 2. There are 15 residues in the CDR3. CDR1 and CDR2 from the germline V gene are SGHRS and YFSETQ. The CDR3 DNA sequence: TGCGCCAGCAGCTTAGGGACAGCCTCCTACAATGAGCAGTTCTTC. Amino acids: CASSLGTASYNEQFF.

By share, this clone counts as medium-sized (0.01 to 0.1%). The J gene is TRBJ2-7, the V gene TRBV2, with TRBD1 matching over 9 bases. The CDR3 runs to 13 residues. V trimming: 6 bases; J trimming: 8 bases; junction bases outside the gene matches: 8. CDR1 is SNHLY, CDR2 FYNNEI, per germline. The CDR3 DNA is TGTGCCAGCAGGGTGGGGACAGGGCTCAAGCAGTACTTC. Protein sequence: CASRVGTGLKQYF.

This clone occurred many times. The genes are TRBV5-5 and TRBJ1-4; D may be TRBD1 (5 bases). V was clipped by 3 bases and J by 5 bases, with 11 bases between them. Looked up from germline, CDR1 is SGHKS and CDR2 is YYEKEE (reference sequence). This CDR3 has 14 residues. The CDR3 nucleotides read TGTGCCAGCAGCTGGAGGGGCGAGAATGAAAAACTGTTTTTT. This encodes CASSWRGENEKLFF. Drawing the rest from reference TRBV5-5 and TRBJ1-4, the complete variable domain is DAGVTQSPTHLIKTRGQQVTLRCSPISGHKSVSWYQQVLGQGPQFIFQYYEKEERGRGNFPDRFSARQFPNYSSELNVNALLLGDSALYLCASSWRGENEKLFFGSGTQLSVL.

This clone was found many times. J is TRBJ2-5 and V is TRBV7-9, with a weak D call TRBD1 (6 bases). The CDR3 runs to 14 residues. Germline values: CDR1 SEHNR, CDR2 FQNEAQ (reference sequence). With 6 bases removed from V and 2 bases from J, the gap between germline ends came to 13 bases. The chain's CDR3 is CASSWDTTQETQYF. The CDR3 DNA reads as TGTGCCAGCAGTTGGGACACCACTCAAGAGACCCAGTACTTC.

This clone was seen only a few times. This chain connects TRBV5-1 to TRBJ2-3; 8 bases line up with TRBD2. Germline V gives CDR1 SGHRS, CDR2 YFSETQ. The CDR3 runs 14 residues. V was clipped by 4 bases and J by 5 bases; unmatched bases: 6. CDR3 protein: CASSLGLAGDTQYF. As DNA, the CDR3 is TGCGCCAGCAGCCTTGGGCTAGCGGGAGATACGCAGTATTTT.

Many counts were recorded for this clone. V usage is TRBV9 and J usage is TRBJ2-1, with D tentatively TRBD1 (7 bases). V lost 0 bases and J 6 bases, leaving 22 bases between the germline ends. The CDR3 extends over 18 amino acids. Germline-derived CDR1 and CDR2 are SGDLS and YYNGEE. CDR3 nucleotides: TGTGCCAGCAGCGTAGGGTCTGGAGGGGGCGGTAGTCGCAATGAGCAGTTCTTC. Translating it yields CASSVGSGGGGSRNEQFF.

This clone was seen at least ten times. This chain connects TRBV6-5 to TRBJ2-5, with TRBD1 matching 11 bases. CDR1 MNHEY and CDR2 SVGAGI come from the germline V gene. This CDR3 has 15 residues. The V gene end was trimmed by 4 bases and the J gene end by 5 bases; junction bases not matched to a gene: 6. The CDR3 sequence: CASSFVRDRGETQYF. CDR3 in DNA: TGTGCCAGCAGTTTCGTCCGGGACAGGGGGGAGACCCAGTACTTC.

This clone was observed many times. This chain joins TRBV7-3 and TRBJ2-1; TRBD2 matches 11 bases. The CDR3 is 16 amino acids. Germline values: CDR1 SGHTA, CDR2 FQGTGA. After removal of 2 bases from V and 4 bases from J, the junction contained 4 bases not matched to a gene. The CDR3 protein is CASSLPGTSGYNEQFF. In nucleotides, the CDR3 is TGTGCCAGCAGCTTACCCGGGACTAGCGGTTACAATGAGCAGTTCTTC. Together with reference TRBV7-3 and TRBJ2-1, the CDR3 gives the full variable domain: GAGVSQTPSNKVTEKGKYVELRCDPISGHTALYWYRQSLGQGPEFLIYFQGTGAADDSGLPNDRFFAVRPEGSVSTLKIQRTERGDSAVYLCASSLPGTSGYNEQFFGPGTRLTVL.

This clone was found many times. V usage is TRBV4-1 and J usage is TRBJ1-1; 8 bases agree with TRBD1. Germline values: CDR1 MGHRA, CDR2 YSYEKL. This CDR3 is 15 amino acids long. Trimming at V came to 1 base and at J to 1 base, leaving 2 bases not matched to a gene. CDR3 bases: TGCGCCAGCAGCCAAGGGGACAGGAGGAACACTGAAGCTTTCTTT. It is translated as CASSQGDRRNTEAFF.

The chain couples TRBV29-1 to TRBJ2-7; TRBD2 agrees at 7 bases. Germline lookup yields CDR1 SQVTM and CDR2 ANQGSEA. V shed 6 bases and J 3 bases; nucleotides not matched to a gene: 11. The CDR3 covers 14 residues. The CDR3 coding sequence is TGCAGCGTCCTGGAGGTGGGGGGGATCTACGAGCAGTACTTC. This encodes CSVLEVGGIYEQYF.

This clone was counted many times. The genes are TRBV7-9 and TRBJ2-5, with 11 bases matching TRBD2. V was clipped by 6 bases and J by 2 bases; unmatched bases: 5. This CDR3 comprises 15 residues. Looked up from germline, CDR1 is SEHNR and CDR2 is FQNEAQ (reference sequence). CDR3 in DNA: TGTGCCAGCAGAGGACTAGCGGGCAATCAAGAGACCCAGTACTTC. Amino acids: CASRGLAGNQETQYF. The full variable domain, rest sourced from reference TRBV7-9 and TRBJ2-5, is DTGVSQNPRHKITKRGQNVTFRCDPISEHNRLYWYRQTLGQGPEFLTYFQNEAQLEKSRLLSDRFSAERPKGSFSTLEIQRTEQGDSAMYLCASRGLAGNQETQYFGPGTRLLVL.

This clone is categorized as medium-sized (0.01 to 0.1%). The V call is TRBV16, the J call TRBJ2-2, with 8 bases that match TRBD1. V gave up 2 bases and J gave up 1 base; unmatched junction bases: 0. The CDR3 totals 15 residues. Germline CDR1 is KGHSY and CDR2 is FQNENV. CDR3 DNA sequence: TGTGCCAGCAGCCAAGGGACAGGGAACACCGGGGAGCTGTTTTTT. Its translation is CASSQGTGNTGELFF.

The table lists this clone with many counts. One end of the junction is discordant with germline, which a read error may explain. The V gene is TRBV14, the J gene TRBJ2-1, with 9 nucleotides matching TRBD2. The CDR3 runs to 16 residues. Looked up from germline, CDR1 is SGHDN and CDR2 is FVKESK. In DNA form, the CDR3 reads TGTGCCAGCAGCCCCCTTAGCGGGAGCTCCCACAATGAGCAGTTCTTC. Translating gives CASSPLSGSSHNEQFF.

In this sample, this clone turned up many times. CDR3 sequence: CASSRTSGGPDTQYF. CDR3 sequence (DNA): TGCGCCAGCTCACGGACTAGCGGGGGACCAGATACGCAGTATTTT. This chain uses TRBV10-1 with TRBJ2-3; 13 bases are shared with TRBD2. The CDR3 sequence is 15 residues long. The V gene's germline CDR1 is WNHNN and CDR2 SYGVQD (reference sequence). V trimming: 8 bases; J trimming: 4 bases; junction bases outside the gene matches: 6.

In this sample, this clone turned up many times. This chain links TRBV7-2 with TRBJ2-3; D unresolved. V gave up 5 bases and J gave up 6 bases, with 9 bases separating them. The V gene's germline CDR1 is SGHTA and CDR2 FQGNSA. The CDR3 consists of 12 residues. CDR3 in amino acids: CASSLSLDTQYF. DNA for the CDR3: TGTGCCAGCAGCCTCTCTTTGGATACGCAGTATTTT.

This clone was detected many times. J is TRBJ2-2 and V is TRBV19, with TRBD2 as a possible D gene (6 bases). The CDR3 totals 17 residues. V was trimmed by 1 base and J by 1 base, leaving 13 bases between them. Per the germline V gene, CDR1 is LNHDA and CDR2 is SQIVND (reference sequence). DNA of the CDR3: TGTGCCAGTAGTATAGGTGGGGCGGGGTTGAACACCGGGGAGCTGTTTTTT. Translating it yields CASSIGGAGLNTGELFF. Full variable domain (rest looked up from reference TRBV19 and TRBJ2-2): DGGITQSPKYLFRKEGQNVTLSCEQNLNHDAMYWYRQDPGQGLRLIYYSQIVNDFQKGDIAEGYSVSREKKESFPLTVTSAQKNPTAFYLCASSIGGAGLNTGELFFGEGSRLTVL.

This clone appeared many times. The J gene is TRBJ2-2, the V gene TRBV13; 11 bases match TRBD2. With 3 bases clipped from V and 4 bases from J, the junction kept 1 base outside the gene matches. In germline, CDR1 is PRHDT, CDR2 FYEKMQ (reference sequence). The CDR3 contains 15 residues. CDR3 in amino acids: CASSFGTSGTGELFF. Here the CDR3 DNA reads TGTGCCAGCAGCTTCGGGACTAGCGGCACCGGGGAGCTGTTTTTT.

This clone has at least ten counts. The CDR3 protein is CASSPSGAGQPDEQFF. The CDR3 nucleotides are TGTGCCAGCAGCCCCTCCGGTGCGGGGCAGCCAGATGAGCAGTTCTTC. The chain combines TRBV11-1 with TRBJ2-1; D is possibly TRBD2 (6 bases). CDR3 length equals 16 residues. Trimming took 5 bases from V and 8 from J, leaving 22 bases between them. CDR1 SGHAT and CDR2 FQDESV come from the germline V gene (reference sequence).

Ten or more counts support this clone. For the CDR3, the DNA is TGTGCCAGCAGCCCTCTACGGAGGGGGCGAAATTCACCCCTCCACTTT. This sequence encodes CASSPLRRGRNSPLHF. V is TRBV11-2 and J is TRBJ1-6; TRBD1 matches at 7 bases. The ends lost 5 bases at V and 7 bases at J; junction bases unmatched: 11. The CDR3 sequence is 16 residues long. The germline V gene encodes CDR1 SGHAT and CDR2 FQNNGV.

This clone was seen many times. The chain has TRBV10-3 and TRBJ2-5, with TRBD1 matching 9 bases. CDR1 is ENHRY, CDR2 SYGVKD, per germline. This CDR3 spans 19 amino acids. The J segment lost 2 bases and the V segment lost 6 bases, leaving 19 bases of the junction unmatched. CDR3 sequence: CAISPGTGPRIRTQETQYF. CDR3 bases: TGTGCCATCAGCCCCGGGACAGGGCCCCGTATAAGGACACAAGAGACCCAGTACTTC.

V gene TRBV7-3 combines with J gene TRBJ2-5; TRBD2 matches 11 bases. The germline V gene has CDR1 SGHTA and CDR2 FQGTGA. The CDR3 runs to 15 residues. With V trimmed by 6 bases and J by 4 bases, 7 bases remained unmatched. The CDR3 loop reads CASSHGLAGGETQYF. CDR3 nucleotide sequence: TGTGCCAGCAGTCACGGACTAGCGGGCGGAGAGACCCAGTACTTC.

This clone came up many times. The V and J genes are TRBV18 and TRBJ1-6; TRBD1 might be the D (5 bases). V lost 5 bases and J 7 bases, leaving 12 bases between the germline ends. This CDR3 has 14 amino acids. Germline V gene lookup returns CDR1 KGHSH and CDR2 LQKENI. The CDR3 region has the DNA TGTGCCAGCTCATTAGGGGTGGGGAATTCACCCCTCCACTTT. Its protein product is CASSLGVGNSPLHF.

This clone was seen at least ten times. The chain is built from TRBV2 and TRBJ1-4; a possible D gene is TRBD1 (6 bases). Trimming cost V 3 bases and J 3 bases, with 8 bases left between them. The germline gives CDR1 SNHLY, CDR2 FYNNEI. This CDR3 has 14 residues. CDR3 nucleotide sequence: TGTGCCAGCAGTGATACAGGGCCTAATGAAAAACTGTTTTTT. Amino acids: CASSDTGPNEKLFF. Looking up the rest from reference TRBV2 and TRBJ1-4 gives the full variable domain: EPEVTQTPSHQVTQMGQEVILRCVPISNHLYFYWYRQILGQKVEFLVSFYNNEISEKSEIFDDQFSVERPDGSNFTLKIRSTKLEDSAMYFCASSDTGPNEKLFFGSGTQLSVL.